This paragraph reports one TCR beta chain. This entry belongs to a study of shared T cell receptors in the human thymus. V lost 6 bases and J lost 2; bases outside the gene matches: 5. This CDR3 is 14 amino acids long. Per the germline V gene, CDR1 is MNHEY and CDR2 is SMNVEV (reference sequence). This table comes from immunoSEQ multiplex PCR, and its TCRdb copy is limited to in-frame clones, with some not included. The table lists approximately 490,000 clones, 75% to 80% of them singletons. This same sample was also part of a study on human thymus T cells. Per that paper: Thymus specimens were resections from corrective heart surgery. Repertoires sampled from thymus and blood appeared biased in V and J gene usage. As related research reported, thymic repertoires overlapped highly among unrelated individuals.

The TCR originated in a boy under two years old with a congenital heart defect. The J gene is TRBJ2-5, the V gene TRBV27; 8 bases map to TRBD2. Sequenced: thymocytes. This CDR3 is CASRRREVQETQYF. The CDR3 bases are TGTGCCAGCAGGCGGCGGGAGGTTCAAGAGACCCAGTACTTC.